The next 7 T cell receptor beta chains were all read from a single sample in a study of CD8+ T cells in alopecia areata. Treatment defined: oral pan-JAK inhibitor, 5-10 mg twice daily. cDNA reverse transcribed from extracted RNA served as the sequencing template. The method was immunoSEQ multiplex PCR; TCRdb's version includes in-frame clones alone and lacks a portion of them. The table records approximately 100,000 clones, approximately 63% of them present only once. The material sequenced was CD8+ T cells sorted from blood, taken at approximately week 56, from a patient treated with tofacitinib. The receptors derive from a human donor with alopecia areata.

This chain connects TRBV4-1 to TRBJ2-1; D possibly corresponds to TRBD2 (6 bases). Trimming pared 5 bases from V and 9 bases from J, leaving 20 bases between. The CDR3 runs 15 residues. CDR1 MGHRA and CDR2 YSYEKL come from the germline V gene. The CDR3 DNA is TGCGCCAGCAGCACCCGGGACTTGGGAAGGGGTGAGCAGTTCTTC. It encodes CASSTRDLGRGEQFF.

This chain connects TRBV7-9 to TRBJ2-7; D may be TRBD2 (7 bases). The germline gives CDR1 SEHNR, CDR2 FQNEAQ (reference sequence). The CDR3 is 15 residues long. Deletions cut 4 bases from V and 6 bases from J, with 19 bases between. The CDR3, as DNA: TGTGCCAGCAGCTCACCCCGGGGGGCAGGGTTCGAGCAGTACTTC. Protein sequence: CASSSPRGAGFEQYF.

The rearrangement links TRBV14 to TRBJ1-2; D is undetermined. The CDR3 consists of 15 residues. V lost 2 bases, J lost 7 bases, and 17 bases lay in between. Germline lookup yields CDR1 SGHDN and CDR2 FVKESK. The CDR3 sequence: CASSQRFGVSSGYTF. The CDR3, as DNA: TGTGCCAGCAGCCAACGTTTCGGGGTTAGCAGTGGCTACACCTTC. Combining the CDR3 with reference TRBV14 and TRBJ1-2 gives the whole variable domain EAGVTQFPSHSVIEKGQTVTLRCDPISGHDNLYWYRRVMGKEIKFLLHFVKESKQDESGMPNNRFLAERTGGTYSTLKVQPAELEDSGVYFCASSQRFGVSSGYTFGSGTRLTVV.

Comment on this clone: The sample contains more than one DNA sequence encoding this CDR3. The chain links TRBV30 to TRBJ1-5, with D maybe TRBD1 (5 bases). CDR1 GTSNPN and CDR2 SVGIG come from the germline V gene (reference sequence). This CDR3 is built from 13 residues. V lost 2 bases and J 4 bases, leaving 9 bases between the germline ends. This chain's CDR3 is CAWSSGSNQPQHF. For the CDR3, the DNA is TGTGCCTGGAGTTCAGGGTCTAATCAGCCCCAGCATTTT. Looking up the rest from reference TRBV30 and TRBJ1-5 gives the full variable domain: SQTIHQWPATLVQPVGSPLSLECTVEGTSNPNLYWYRQAAGRGLQLLFYSVGIGQISSEVPQNLSASRPQDRQFILSSKKLLLSDSGFYLCAWSSGSNQPQHFGDGTRLSIL.

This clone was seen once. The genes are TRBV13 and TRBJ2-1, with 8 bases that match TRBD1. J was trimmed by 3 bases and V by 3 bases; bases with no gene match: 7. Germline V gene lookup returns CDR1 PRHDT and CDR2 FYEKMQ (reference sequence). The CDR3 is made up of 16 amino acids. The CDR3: CASSFDRGQGYNEQFF. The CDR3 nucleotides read TGTGCCAGCAGCTTCGATAGAGGACAGGGCTACAATGAGCAGTTCTTC.

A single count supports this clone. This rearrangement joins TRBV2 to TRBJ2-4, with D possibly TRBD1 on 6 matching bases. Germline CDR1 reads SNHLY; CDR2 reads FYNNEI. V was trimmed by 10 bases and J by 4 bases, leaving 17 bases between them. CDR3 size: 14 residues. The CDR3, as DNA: TGTGCCACCCTAGGGGGTACAGAAAAAAACATTCAGTACTTC. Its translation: CATLGGTEKNIQYF.

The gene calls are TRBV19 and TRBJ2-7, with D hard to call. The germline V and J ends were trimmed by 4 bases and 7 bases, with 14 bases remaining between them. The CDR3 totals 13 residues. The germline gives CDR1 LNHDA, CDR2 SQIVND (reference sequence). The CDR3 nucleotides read TGTGCCAGTAGTAGAACCCACATGGGTGAGCAGTACTTC. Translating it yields CASSRTHMGEQYF.